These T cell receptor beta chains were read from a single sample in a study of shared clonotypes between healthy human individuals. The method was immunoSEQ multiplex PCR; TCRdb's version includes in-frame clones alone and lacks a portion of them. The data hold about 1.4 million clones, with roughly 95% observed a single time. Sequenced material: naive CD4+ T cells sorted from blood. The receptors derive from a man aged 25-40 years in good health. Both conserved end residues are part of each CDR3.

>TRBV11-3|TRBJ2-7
CASSFSSYEQYF
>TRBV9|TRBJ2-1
CASSERGREDYNEQFF
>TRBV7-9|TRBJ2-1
CASSSTRLAGEDNEQFF
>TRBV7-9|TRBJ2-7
CASSRQENYEQYF
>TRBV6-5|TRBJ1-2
CASFGGAGGYTF
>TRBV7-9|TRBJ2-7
CASSLYFDRTYEQYF
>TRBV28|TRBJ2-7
CASSLPGDVHEQYF
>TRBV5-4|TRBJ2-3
CASSPKLTGVADTQYF
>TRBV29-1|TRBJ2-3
CSGIDRVGTDTQYF
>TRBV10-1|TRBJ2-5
CASSESLAQETQYF
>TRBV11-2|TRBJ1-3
CASSLSPPSSGNTIYF
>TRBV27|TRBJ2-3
CASSVLAGGADTQYF
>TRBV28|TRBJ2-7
CASSLMRGLSSYEQYF
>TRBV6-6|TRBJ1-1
CASSNQQGTTEAFF
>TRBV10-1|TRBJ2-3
CASSEGQRNTDTQYF